This T cell receptor beta chain appears in the sequencing data of a study of blood T cell repertoires in COVID-19. On the study more broadly: Samples taken during acute and convalescent COVID-19 were collected in the United States, Italy and Spain.

CDR1 and CDR2 (germline): MNHEY, SVGEGT. CDR3 length equals 17 residues. Between the trimmed V and J ends, which lost 2 bases and 0 bases, there was a span of 16 bases. Seattle researchers signed up patients amid active infection and tracked them longitudinally. Original processing notes: Nucleated cell counts were estimated from reference gene primer amplification. The data were produced by immunoSEQ multiplex PCR, yet TCRdb's version contains in-frame clones alone and is incomplete. That table is the source of V, J and clone size, and D and trimming were worked out from the DNA. This table holds 300,000 to 400,000 clones, around 87% found once.

This TCR came from a woman aged 50 to 60 with COVID-19, enrolled during active disease. V and J are TRBV6-2 or TRBV6-3 and TRBJ1-2; D ambiguous. Sequencing was carried out using peripheral blood. DNA for the CDR3: TGTGCCAGCAGTTACGGCCTCGTCGTCGATACTAACTATGGCTACACCTTC. Its translation is CASSYGLVVDTNYGYTF.